A selection of T cell receptor beta chains follows, all from one sample in a study of OX40 agonist ivuxolimab in advanced cancers. The method was immunoSEQ multiplex PCR; TCRdb's version includes in-frame clones alone and lacks a portion of them. The sample has tens of thousands of clones; approximately 91% are singletons. This specimen was CD4+ or CD8+ T cells sorted from blood, taken in a trial of the OX40 agonist ivuxolimab. The receptors derive from an adult with an advanced solid tumor such as melanoma, head and neck, liver or kidney cancer. The CDR3 runs from the conserved cysteine through the conserved F or W. D genes are given only for firm matches. Size is stated for part of the rows, as once, few or many counts, or as a class when the clone is expanded.

>TRBV6-4|TRBD2|TRBJ2-3|-
TGTGCCAGCAGTGAGGAGCGGGGGGGCACAGATACGCAGTATTTT
CASSEERGGTDTQYF
>TRBV7-6|-|TRBJ2-7|-
TGTGCCAGCAGCTTAGCGGGCAACTCCTACGAGCAGTACTTC
CASSLAGNSYEQYF
>TRBV4-2|TRBD2|TRBJ2-1|-
TGTGCCAGCTCCTCTCTAGCGGGGGACAATGAGCAGTTCTTC
CASSSLAGDNEQFF
>TRBV18|-|TRBJ1-1|-
TGTGCCAGCTCACCATTGACAGTAAGTTTTACTGAAGCTTTCTTT
CASSPLTVSFTEAFF
>TRBV4-1|TRBD2|TRBJ2-5|-
TGCGCCAGCAGCCTCGGACTAGCGGGGCAAGAGACCCAGTACTTC
CASSLGLAGQETQYF
>TRBV20-1|-|TRBJ2-7|-
TGCAGTGCTAGTAGGGGCTACGAGCAGTACTTC
CSASRGYEQYF
>TRBV5-6|-|TRBJ2-1|once
TGTGCCAGCAGGAACGCCTGGCCTAACAATGAGCAGTTCTTC
CASRNAWPNNEQFF
>TRBV9|-|TRBJ1-1|-
TGTGCCAGCAGCGTAGATCCGATGACTGAAGCTTTCTTT
CASSVDPMTEAFF
>TRBV4-1|TRBD1|TRBJ2-7|-
TGCGCCAGCAGTCCTATGACCCCGGGACAGGGAGTCAACGAGCAGTACTTC
CASSPMTPGQGVNEQYF
>TRBV2|TRBD1|TRBJ1-6|-
TGTGCCAGCAGCTTGGGACAGAGCTCCTATAATTCACCCCTCCACTTT
CASSLGQSSYNSPLHF
>TRBV7-2|TRBD1|TRBJ2-7|-
TGTGCCAGCAGCCCCCGACAGGGGGGAGGCTACGAGCAGTACTTC
CASSPRQGGGYEQYF
>TRBV28|-|TRBJ2-7|-
TGTGCCAGCAGTCCAACCTCAGGAGATTGGTCCTACGAGCAGTACTTC
CASSPTSGDWSYEQYF
>TRBV13|-|TRBJ1-3|-
TGTGCCAGCAGCTTAGGCCGGGGGGGACTGTATGGAAACACCATATATTTT
CASSLGRGGLYGNTIYF
>TRBV27|TRBD1|TRBJ1-5|-
TGTGCCAGCAGTTTAGGACAGGTCAATCAGCCCCAGCATTTT
CASSLGQVNQPQHF
>TRBV5-8|TRBD2|TRBJ2-7|-
TGTGCCAGCAGGACCGGGACTAGCGTGTACGAGCAGTACTTC
CASRTGTSVYEQYF
>TRBV7-6|TRBD1|TRBJ2-7|-
TGTGCCAGCAGCTTATGGCAGGGGGCGGGGGAGCAGTACTTC
CASSLWQGAGEQYF
>TRBV19|-|TRBJ2-7|-
TGTGCCAGTAGTATAGATGGGGAGGTTCGACAGTTGAACTTC
CASSIDGEVRQLNF
>TRBV10-3|-|TRBJ2-1|once
TGTGCCATCAGTGAAGTCGGGATTGAGCAGTTCTTC
CAISEVGIEQFF
>TRBV28|-|TRBJ2-3|-
TGTGCCAGCAGTTTCTCAGATACGCAGTATTTT
CASSFSDTQYF
>TRBV11-2|-|TRBJ1-1|-
TGTGCCAGCAGCTCCCCTCCCGACACTGAAGCTTTCTTT
CASSSPPDTEAFF
>TRBV5-6|-|TRBJ1-3|once
TGTGCCAGCAGCTTGTCGTATGGCGGGGAGGCCTCTGGAAACACCATATATTTT
CASSLSYGGEASGNTIYF
>TRBV6-6|TRBD1|TRBJ2-7|-
TGTGCCAGCAGTTGGGACAGGGTAACCTTCGAGCAGTACTTC
CASSWDRVTFEQYF
>TRBV2|-|TRBJ2-7|-
TGTGCCAGCAGTGAGGGAACAGGGAGGTTTTACGAGCAGTACTTC
CASSEGTGRFYEQYF
>TRBV9|TRBD1|TRBJ1-1|-
TGTGCCAGCAGCACACTGACAGGGGGGAACACTGAAGTTTTCTTT
CASSTLTGGNTEVFF
>TRBV18|TRBD1|TRBJ1-5|once
TGTGCCAGCTCACCAGCAAGGACAGGCGGTCAGCCCCAGCATTTT
CASSPARTGGQPQHF
>TRBV7-6|-|TRBJ1-5|-
TGTGCCAGCAGCTTAGGAGTGAATCAGCCCCAGCATTTT
CASSLGVNQPQHF
>TRBV27|-|TRBJ2-5|-
TGTGCCAGCAGTTTATGGGACGGGACCCAAGAGACCCAGTACTTC
CASSLWDGTQETQYF
>TRBV7-9|TRBD2|TRBJ2-3|-
TGTGCCAGCAGCCTACTAGCGGGGAGCACAGATACGCAGTATTTT
CASSLLAGSTDTQYF
>TRBV15|-|TRBJ1-4|-
TGTGCCACCAGCAGCTTAGCCACTAATGAAAAACTGTTTTTT
CATSSLATNEKLFF
>TRBV4-1|-|TRBJ1-4|-
TGCGCCAGCAGCCAAGATTTTGAAAAACTGTTTTTT
CASSQDFEKLFF
>TRBV6-6|-|TRBJ1-3|-
TGTGCCAGCGAAATAGGAGGGGTCTCTGGAAACACCATATATTTT
CASEIGGVSGNTIYF
>TRBV28|-|TRBJ1-3|once
TGTGCCAGCAGTTGGCCGGGTTCTGGAAACACCATATATTTT
CASSWPGSGNTIYF
>TRBV7-8|TRBD2|TRBJ2-1|-
TGTGCCAGCAGCTCCGGGACTACGGGCAATGAGCAGTTCTTC
CASSSGTTGNEQFF
>TRBV4-1|-|TRBJ1-1|-
TGCGCCAGCAGCCAACCCGGTTACATGAACACTGAAGCTTTCTTT
CASSQPGYMNTEAFF
>TRBV7-9|-|TRBJ2-7|-
TGTGCCAGCAGCCCAGGCGGCAGCTCCTACGAGCAGTACTTC
CASSPGGSSYEQYF
>TRBV6-5|TRBD1|TRBJ1-1|-
TGTGCCAGCAGTTTGACAGGGGATGAAGCTTTCTTT
CASSLTGDEAFF
>TRBV20-1|-|TRBJ1-1|few
TGCAGTGCTAGTCGTGATTCTGAGGCTTTCTTT
CSASRDSEAFF
>TRBV4-2|TRBD1|TRBJ2-7|-
TGTGCCAGCAGCTTCGGGACAGGGTACGAGCAGTACTTC
CASSFGTGYEQYF
>TRBV5-4|TRBD2|TRBJ2-1|-
TGTGCCAGCAGCTTTATAGCGGGGGGATATGAGCAGTTCTTC
CASSFIAGGYEQFF
>TRBV6-5|-|TRBJ2-3|-
TGTGCCAGCGCAAACAGGGTACTCAACACAGATACGCAGTATTTT
CASANRVLNTDTQYF
>TRBV18|-|TRBJ2-1|-
TGTGCCAGCTCACCACTTAGTGGGGGTATATGGACAAATGAGCAGTTCTTC
CASSPLSGGIWTNEQFF
>TRBV19|-|TRBJ1-1|-
TGTGCCAGTAGTATTGGTGGGGTGAACACTGAAGCTTTCTTT
CASSIGGVNTEAFF
>TRBV10-1|TRBD2|TRBJ2-1|-
TGCGCCAGCAGTGGTGCCGGGACTAGCGACAATGAGCAGTTCTTC
CASSGAGTSDNEQFF
>TRBV7-9|TRBD1|TRBJ2-1|once
TGTGCCAGCAGGGATTCCGGGACAGGGAGGCGCGAGCAGTTCTTC
CASRDSGTGRREQFF
>TRBV11-2|-|TRBJ2-3|-
TGTGCCAGCAGCTTGGGGGCCCCAGATACGCAGTATTTT
CASSLGAPDTQYF
>TRBV5-6|-|TRBJ1-5|-
TGTGCCAGCACTTCAGGGACTGGCAATCAGCCCCAGCATTTT
CASTSGTGNQPQHF
>TRBV5-1|-|TRBJ2-3|-
TGCGCCAGCAGAGCACCACCATCATCCGGGACAACTAGCACAGATACGCAGTATTTT
CASRAPPSSGTTSTDTQYF
>TRBV7-9|-|TRBJ2-7|-
TGTGCCAGCAGCCCCCCCGTGGGGGGGCCCTACGAGCAGTACTTC
CASSPPVGGPYEQYF
>TRBV7-6|-|TRBJ2-2|-
TGTGCCACCGGGCGGCAGGCTGACACCGGGGAGCTGTTTTTT
CATGRQADTGELFF
>TRBV11-1|-|TRBJ1-2|-
TGTGCCAGCAGCTTAGCCGACCCCTTCTATGGCTACACCTTC
CASSLADPFYGYTF
>TRBV2|-|TRBJ1-1|-
TGTGCCAGCAGTGGGACCCGGGGCGCTGAAGCTTTCTTT
CASSGTRGAEAFF
>TRBV6-5|TRBD1|TRBJ2-7|-
TGTGCCAGCAGTGACCGGGACAGGTGGTACGAGCAGTACTTC
CASSDRDRWYEQYF
>TRBV7-9|-|TRBJ1-2|-
TGTGCCAGCAGCTTAGAGATGTATGGCTACACCTTC
CASSLEMYGYTF
>TRBV9|TRBD1|TRBJ1-1|few
TGTGCCAGCAACTCCGGGACAGGGGACACTGAAGCTTTCTTT
CASNSGTGDTEAFF